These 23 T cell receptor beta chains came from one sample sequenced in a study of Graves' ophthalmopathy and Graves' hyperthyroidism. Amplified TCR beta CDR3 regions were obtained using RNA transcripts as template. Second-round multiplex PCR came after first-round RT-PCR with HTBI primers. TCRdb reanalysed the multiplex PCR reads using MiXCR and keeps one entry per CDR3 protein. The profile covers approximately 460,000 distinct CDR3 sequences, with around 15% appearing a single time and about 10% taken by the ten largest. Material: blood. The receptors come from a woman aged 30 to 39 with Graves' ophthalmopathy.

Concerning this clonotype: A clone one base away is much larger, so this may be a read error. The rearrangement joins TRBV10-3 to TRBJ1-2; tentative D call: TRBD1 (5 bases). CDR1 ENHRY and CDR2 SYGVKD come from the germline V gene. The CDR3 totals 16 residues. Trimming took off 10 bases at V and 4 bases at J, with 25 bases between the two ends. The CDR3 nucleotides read TGTGCCAACAAACAGGAGCGGGCAGCTTTGGGCTATGGCTACACCTTC. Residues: CANKQERAALGYGYTF.

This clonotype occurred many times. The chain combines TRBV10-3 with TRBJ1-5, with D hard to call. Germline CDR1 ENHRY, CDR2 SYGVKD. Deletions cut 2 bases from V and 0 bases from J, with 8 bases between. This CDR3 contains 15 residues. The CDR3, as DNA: TGTGCCATCAGTGAGACGACACGTAGCAATCAGCCCCAGCATTTT. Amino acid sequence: CAISETTRSNQPQHF.

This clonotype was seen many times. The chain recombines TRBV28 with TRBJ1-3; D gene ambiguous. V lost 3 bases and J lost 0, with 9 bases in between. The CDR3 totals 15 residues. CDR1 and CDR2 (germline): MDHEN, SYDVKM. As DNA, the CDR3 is TGTGCCAGCAGTTTGCAGGTCTACTCTGGAAACACCATATATTTT. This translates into CASSLQVYSGNTIYF.

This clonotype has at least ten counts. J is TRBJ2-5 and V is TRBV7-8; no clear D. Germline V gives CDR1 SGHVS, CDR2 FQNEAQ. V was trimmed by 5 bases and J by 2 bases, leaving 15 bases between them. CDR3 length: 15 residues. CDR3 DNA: TGTGCCAGCAGCCCTCGGAGAGTCAGGCAAGAGACCCAGTACTTC. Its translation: CASSPRRVRQETQYF.

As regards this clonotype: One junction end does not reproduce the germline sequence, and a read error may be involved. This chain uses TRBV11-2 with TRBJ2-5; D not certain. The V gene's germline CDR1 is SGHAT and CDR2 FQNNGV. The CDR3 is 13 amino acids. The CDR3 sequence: CASSLVYQETQYF. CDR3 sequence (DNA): TGTGCCAGCAGCTTAGTGTACCAGGAGACCCAGTACTTC.

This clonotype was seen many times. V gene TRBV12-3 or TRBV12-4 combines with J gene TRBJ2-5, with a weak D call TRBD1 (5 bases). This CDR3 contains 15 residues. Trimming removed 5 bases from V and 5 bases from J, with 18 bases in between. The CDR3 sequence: CASSEDGRKGETQYF. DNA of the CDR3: TGTGCCAGCAGTGAGGACGGACGGAAGGGGGAGACCCAGTACTTC.

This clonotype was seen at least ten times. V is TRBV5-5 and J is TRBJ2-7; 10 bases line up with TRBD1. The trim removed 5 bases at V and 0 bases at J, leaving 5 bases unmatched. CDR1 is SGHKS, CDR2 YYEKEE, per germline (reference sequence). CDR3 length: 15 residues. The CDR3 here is CASSSGTGASYEQYF. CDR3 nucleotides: TGTGCCAGCAGTTCCGGGACAGGGGCCTCCTACGAGCAGTACTTC. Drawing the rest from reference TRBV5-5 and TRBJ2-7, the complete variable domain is DAGVTQSPTHLIKTRGQQVTLRCSPISGHKSVSWYQQVLGQGPQFIFQYYEKEERGRGNFPDRFSARQFPNYSSELNVNALLLGDSALYLCASSSGTGASYEQYFGPGTRLTVT.

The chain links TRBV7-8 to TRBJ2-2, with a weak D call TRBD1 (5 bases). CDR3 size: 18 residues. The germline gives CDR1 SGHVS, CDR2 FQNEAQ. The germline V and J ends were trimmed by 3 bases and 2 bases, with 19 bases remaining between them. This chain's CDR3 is CASSFRGSRHSNTGELFF. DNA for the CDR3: TGTGCCAGCAGCTTTAGGGGCTCTAGACATAGCAACACCGGGGAGCTGTTTTTT. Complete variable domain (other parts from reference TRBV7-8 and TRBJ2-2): GAGVSQSPRYKVAKRGQDVALRCDPISGHVSLFWYQQALGQGPEFLTYFQNEAQLDKSGLPSDRFFAERPEGSVSTLKIQRTQQEDSAVYLCASSFRGSRHSNTGELFFGEGSRLTVL.

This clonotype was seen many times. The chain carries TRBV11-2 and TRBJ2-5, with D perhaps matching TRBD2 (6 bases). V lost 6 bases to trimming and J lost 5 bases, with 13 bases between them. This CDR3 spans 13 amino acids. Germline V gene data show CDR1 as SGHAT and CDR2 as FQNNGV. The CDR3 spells CASRKQAGETQYF. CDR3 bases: TGTGCCAGCAGAAAGCAGGCGGGGGAGACCCAGTACTTC.

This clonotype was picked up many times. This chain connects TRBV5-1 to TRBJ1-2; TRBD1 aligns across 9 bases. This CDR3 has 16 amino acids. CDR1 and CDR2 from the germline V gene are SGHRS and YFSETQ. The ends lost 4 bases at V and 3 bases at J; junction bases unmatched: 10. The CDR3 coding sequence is TGCGCCAGCAGCATAGGACAGGGGTCCATGCACTATGGCTACACCTTC. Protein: CASSIGQGSMHYGYTF. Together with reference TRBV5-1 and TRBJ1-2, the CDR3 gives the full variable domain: KAGVTQTPRYLIKTRGQQVTLSCSPISGHRSVSWYQQTPGQGLQFLFEYFSETQRNKGNFPGRFSGRQFSNSRSEMNVSTLELGDSALYLCASSIGQGSMHYGYTFGSGTRLTVV.

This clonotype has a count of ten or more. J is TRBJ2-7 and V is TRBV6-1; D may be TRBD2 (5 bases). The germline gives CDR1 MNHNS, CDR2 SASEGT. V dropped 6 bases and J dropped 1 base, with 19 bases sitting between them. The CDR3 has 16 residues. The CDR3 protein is CASSLWIRDSSYEQYF. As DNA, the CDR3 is TGTGCCAGCAGCCTATGGATCCGGGATTCTTCCTACGAGCAGTACTTC.

CDR3 DNA sequence: TGCGCCAGCAGCCAGGGGACAGGCCGGACCGGGGAGCTGTTTTTT. This gives the protein CASSQGTGRTGELFF. The chain joins TRBV4-1 to TRBJ2-2; 8 nucleotides agree with TRBD1. The CDR3 runs to 15 residues. The germline CDR1 and CDR2 sequences are MGHRA and YSYEKL. Unmatched junction bases numbered 5, after V lost 3 bases and J lost 5 bases.

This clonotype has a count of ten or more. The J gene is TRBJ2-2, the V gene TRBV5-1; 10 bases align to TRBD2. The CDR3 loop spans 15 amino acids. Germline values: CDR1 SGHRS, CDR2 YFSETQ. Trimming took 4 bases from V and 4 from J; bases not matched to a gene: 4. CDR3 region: CASSTLAGSTGELFF. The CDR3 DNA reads TGCGCCAGCAGCACACTAGCGGGAAGCACCGGGGAGCTGTTTTTT. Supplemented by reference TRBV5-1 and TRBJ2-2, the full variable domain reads KAGVTQTPRYLIKTRGQQVTLSCSPISGHRSVSWYQQTPGQGLQFLFEYFSETQRNKGNFPGRFSGRQFSNSRSEMNVSTLELGDSALYLCASSTLAGSTGELFFGEGSRLTVL.

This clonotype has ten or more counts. The CDR3 DNA sequence: TGTGCCAGTAGTATCCGGCGGGAGGGCTGGGAGACCCAGTACTTC. It encodes CASSIRREGWETQYF. V usage is TRBV19 and J usage is TRBJ2-5; TRBD2 matches at 9 bases. Trimming took 3 bases from V and 5 from J; bases not matched to a gene: 7. The CDR3 has 15 amino acids. From germline, CDR1 is LNHDA and CDR2 SQIVND (reference sequence).

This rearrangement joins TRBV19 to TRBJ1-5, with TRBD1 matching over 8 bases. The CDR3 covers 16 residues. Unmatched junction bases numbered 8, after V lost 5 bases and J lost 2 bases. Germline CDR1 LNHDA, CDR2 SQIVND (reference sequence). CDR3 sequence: CASSGQGARGNQPQHF. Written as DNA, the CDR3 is TGTGCCAGTAGTGGTCAGGGGGCTAGGGGCAATCAGCCCCAGCATTTT. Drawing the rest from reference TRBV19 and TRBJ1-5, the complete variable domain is DGGITQSPKYLFRKEGQNVTLSCEQNLNHDAMYWYRQDPGQGLRLIYYSQIVNDFQKGDIAEGYSVSREKKESFPLTVTSAQKNPTAFYLCASSGQGARGNQPQHFGDGTRLSIL.

CDR3 in DNA: TGTGCCAGCAGGTTTTTGTTGAACACCCCTGGAAACACCATATATTTT. Protein product: CASRFLLNTPGNTIYF. The V and J genes are TRBV28 and TRBJ1-3; D is uncertain. V shed 6 bases and J shed 2 bases, with 17 bases lying between them. Germline V gene lookup returns CDR1 MDHEN and CDR2 SYDVKM. This CDR3 has 16 residues.

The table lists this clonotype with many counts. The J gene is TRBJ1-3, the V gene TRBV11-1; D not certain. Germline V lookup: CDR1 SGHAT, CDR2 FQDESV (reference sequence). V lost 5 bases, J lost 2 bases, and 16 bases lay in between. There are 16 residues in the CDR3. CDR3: CASSHIWGGTGNTIYF. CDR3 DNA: TGTGCCAGCAGCCACATTTGGGGAGGGACTGGAAACACCATATATTTT.

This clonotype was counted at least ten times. The CDR3 region has the DNA TGTGCCAGCAGTTTCCGGACAGGGGCCTACGAGCAGTACTTC. Protein sequence: CASSFRTGAYEQYF. The J gene is TRBJ2-7, the V gene TRBV12-3 or TRBV12-4; 9 positions match TRBD1. The CDR3 has 14 residues. Unmatched junction bases numbered 2, after V lost 3 bases and J lost 2 bases.

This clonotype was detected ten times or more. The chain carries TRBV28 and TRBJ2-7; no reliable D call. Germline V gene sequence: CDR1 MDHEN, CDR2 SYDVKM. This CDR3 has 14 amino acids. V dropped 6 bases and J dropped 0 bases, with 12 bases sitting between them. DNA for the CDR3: TGTGCCAGCAGCCGGACGATTAGCTCCTACGAGCAGTACTTC. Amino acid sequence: CASSRTISSYEQYF. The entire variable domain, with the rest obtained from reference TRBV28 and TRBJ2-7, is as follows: DVKVTQSSRYLVKRTGEKVFLECVQDMDHENMFWYRQDPGLGLRLIYFSYDVKMKEKGDIPEGYSVSREKKERFSLILESASTNQTSMYLCASSRTISSYEQYFGPGTRLTVT.

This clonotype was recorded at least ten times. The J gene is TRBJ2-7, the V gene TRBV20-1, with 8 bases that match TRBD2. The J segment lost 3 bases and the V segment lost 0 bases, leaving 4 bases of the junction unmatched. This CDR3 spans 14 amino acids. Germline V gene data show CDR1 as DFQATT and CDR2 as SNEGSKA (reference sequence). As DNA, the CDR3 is TGCAGTGCTAGAGATCTCGCGGGGGGCTACGAGCAGTACTTC. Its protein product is CSARDLAGGYEQYF.

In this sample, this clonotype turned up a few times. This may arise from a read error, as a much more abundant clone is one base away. DNA of the CDR3: TGCGCCAGCAGCTGGGACAACATGAACACTGAAGCTTTCTTT. Protein sequence: CASSWDNMNTEAFF. The rearrangement links TRBV5-1 to TRBJ1-1; the D gene is possibly TRBD1 (6 bases). The CDR3 loop spans 14 amino acids. Germline CDR1 reads SGHRS; CDR2 reads YFSETQ. The germline V and J ends were trimmed by 3 bases and 0 bases, with 9 bases remaining between them.

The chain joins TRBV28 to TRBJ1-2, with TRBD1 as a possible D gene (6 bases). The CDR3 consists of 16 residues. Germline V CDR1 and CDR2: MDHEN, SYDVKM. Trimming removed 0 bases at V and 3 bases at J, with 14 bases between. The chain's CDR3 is CASSLWGHSGYYGYTF. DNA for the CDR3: TGTGCCAGCAGTTTATGGGGACATTCAGGCTACTATGGCTACACCTTC.

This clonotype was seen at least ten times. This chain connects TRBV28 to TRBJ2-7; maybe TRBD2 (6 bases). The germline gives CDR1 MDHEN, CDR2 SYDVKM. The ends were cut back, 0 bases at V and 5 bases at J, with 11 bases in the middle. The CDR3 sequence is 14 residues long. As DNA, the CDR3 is TGTGCCAGCAGTTTATGGGGGACTCTGAACGAGCAGTACTTC. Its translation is CASSLWGTLNEQYF. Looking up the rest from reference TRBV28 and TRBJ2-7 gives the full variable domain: DVKVTQSSRYLVKRTGEKVFLECVQDMDHENMFWYRQDPGLGLRLIYFSYDVKMKEKGDIPEGYSVSREKKERFSLILESASTNQTSMYLCASSLWGTLNEQYFGPGTRLTVT.